This paragraph reports one TCR beta chain. This specimen belongs to a study of T cells after yellow fever vaccination. Germline CDR1 and CDR2: MNHNS and SASEGT. CDR3 size: 17 residues. TCRdb processed the 5' RACE reads anew with MiXCR; each CDR3 protein has one entry. The table lists under 700,000 distinct CDR3 sequences, about a sixth of them singletons, with around a sixth in the top ten. The chain links TRBV6-1 to TRBJ1-5; D call uncertain. Sample: PBMCs, taken more than 4 days after the first yellow fever vaccination. This receptor was identified in a man between 18 and 29 years old who received the YFV17D yellow fever vaccine. The CDR3 reads CPASARRRPRSNQPQHF. The CDR3 DNA is TGTCCAGCATCCGCTAGGAGGAGGCCTCGAAGCAATCAGCCCCAGCATTTT.